Presented here are 8 T cell receptor beta chains from one specimen sequenced in a study of T cell changes during pregnancy in multiple sclerosis. Measured with immunoSEQ multiplex PCR; TCRdb has only the in-frame clones, and not every one. Among around 30,000 clones listed, approximately 94% were seen once. This sample comprised CD4+ T cells from peripheral blood mononuclear cells, obtained after pregnancy. The origin of the receptors is a female donor with multiple sclerosis, enrolled in a pregnancy study.

The genes are TRBV7-3 and TRBJ2-1; the D gene is possibly TRBD1 (6 bases). Germline CDR1 SGHTA, CDR2 FQGTGA. CDR3 length: 14 residues. Trimming left V 3 bases short and J 0 bases short, with 6 bases between. CDR3 coding DNA: TGTGCCAGCAGCTTGGACAGCTCCTACAATGAGCAGTTCTTC. Its protein is CASSLDSSYNEQFF. Supplemented by reference TRBV7-3 and TRBJ2-1, the full variable domain reads GAGVSQTPSNKVTEKGKYVELRCDPISGHTALYWYRQSLGQGPEFLIYFQGTGAADDSGLPNDRFFAVRPEGSVSTLKIQRTERGDSAVYLCASSLDSSYNEQFFGPGTRLTVL.

The chain uses TRBV30 and TRBJ1-3; 7 nucleotides match TRBD1. This CDR3 is 14 amino acids long. With V trimmed by 4 bases and J by 9 bases, 12 bases remained unmatched. Germline assignment: CDR1 GTSNPN and CDR2 SVGIG (reference sequence). The CDR3 reads CAWTHGQARGTIYF. CDR3 sequence (DNA): TGTGCCTGGACCCACGGACAGGCGAGGGGCACCATATATTTT. The full variable domain, in which reference TRBV30 and TRBJ1-3 provide the parts outside the CDR3, is SQTIHQWPATLVQPVGSPLSLECTVEGTSNPNLYWYRQAAGRGLQLLFYSVGIGQISSEVPQNLSASRPQDRQFILSSKKLLLSDSGFYLCAWTHGQARGTIYFGEGSWLTVV.

Only a few counts were recorded for this clone. J is TRBJ2-1 and V is TRBV18; 9 positions agree with TRBD2. The J segment lost 4 bases and the V segment lost 3 bases, leaving 7 bases of the junction unmatched. This CDR3 region has 16 residues. The V gene's germline CDR1 is KGHSH and CDR2 LQKENI. CDR3 sequence (DNA): TGTGCCAGCTCACCGGGGCTAGCGGGGAAGTACAATGAGCAGTTCTTC. It encodes CASSPGLAGKYNEQFF.

This clone showed up just once. This rearrangement joins TRBV19 to TRBJ2-5; D unclear. The V gene's germline CDR1 is LNHDA and CDR2 SQIVND (reference sequence). The CDR3 sequence is 12 residues long. The V end was cut by 4 bases, the J end by 7 bases, with 10 bases between. CDR3 loop: CASSTEQRTQYF. DNA for the CDR3: TGTGCCAGTAGTACTGAGCAACGGACCCAGTACTTC.

This sequence joins TRBV6-1 and TRBJ1-2; D gene uncertain. V was trimmed by 0 bases and J by 4 bases, leaving 18 bases between them. This CDR3 is built from 17 residues. CDR1 and CDR2 (germline): MNHNS, SASEGT. CDR3 protein: CASSEAAYLISGYGYTF. CDR3 in DNA: TGTGCCAGCAGTGAAGCGGCCTATTTAATTTCGGGCTATGGCTACACCTTC.

The genes are TRBV5-1 and TRBJ2-5; perhaps TRBD1 as D (5 bases). CDR1 and CDR2 (germline): SGHRS, YFSETQ. The CDR3 spans 16 residues. Deletions cut 1 base from V and 1 base from J, with 14 bases between. CDR3 loop: CASSLPPGRLQETQYF. CDR3 in DNA: TGCGCCAGCAGCTTGCCCCCAGGGCGTCTCCAAGAGACCCAGTACTTC.

The CDR3 coding sequence is TGCGCCAGCAGCCATGGGACTAGGAGCACAGATACGCAGTATTTT. The encoded protein is CASSHGTRSTDTQYF. The chain recombines TRBV5-1 with TRBJ2-3; 8 bases match TRBD2. The germline gives CDR1 SGHRS, CDR2 YFSETQ. The CDR3 totals 15 residues. V lost 4 bases and J lost 0; bases outside the gene matches: 4. The variable domain in full, with the rest retrieved from reference TRBV5-1 and TRBJ2-3, is KAGVTQTPRYLIKTRGQQVTLSCSPISGHRSVSWYQQTPGQGLQFLFEYFSETQRNKGNFPGRFSGRQFSNSRSEMNVSTLELGDSALYLCASSHGTRSTDTQYFGPGTRLTVL.

The V call is TRBV6-6, the J call TRBJ1-1; D gene unclear. Germline loops: CDR1 MNHNY, CDR2 SVGAGI (reference sequence). The V end was cut by 0 bases, the J end by 0 bases, with 8 bases between. This CDR3 has 15 residues. CDR3 sequence reads: CASSYSAVMNTEAFF. The CDR3 DNA sequence: TGTGCCAGCAGTTACTCGGCAGTCATGAACACTGAAGCTTTCTTT.